The 26 T cell receptor beta chains listed next were all sequenced from one sample in a study of T cell responses to AZD1222 COVID-19 vaccine. Data came from immunoSEQ multiplex PCR; TCRdb stores just in-frame clones and leaves some out. The sample lists 110,000 or so clones; around 90% were seen once. The material was peripheral blood, obtained on day 0 of AZD1222 vaccination. All receptors come from an adult in good health.

The genes are TRBV18 and TRBJ2-7; a possible D gene is TRBD1 (6 bases). The CDR3 runs to 15 residues. The V gene's germline CDR1 is KGHSH and CDR2 LQKENI. The V gene lost 3 bases and the J gene lost 0 bases, with 12 bases spanning the gap. The CDR3 bases are TGTGCCAGCTCACCCTGGACAGACTACTCCTACGAGCAGTACTTC. Translation gives CASSPWTDYSYEQYF.

The chain links TRBV12-5 to TRBJ2-1; a weak D match, TRBD1 (5 bases). The CDR3 is 17 amino acids. Germline V gene data show CDR1 as LGHNT and CDR2 as FRNRAP. Trimming removed 2 bases from V and 10 bases from J, with 24 bases in between. The CDR3 DNA reads TGTGCTAGTGGTTTGACGCCGGACAACGGTCCTGTAATCGAGCAGTTCTTC. Translated, it gives CASGLTPDNGPVIEQFF.

Details on this clone: Other DNA sequences within the sample encode an identical CDR3. The V gene is TRBV10-3, the J gene TRBJ1-5; weak D call: TRBD1 (6 bases). Germline values: CDR1 ENHRY, CDR2 SYGVKD. This CDR3 has 14 amino acids. Between the trimmed V and J ends, which lost 0 bases and 5 bases, there was a span of 8 bases. As DNA, the CDR3 is TGTGCCATCAGTGAGTCCAGGGGCGATCAGCCCCAGCATTTT. Translated: CAISESRGDQPQHF.

This chain connects TRBV3-1 (or the pseudogene TRBV3-2) to TRBJ1-5; 7 bases agree with TRBD1. Trimming removed 7 bases from V and 7 bases from J; junction bases left unmatched: 10. Germline V gene lookup returns CDR1 LGHDT and CDR2 YNNKEL (reference sequence). This CDR3 is built from 14 residues. DNA of the CDR3: TGTGCCAGCACCCCAACAACAGGGGCACAGCCCCAGCATTTT. Protein: CASTPTTGAQPQHF.

The CDR3 loop reads CASSLDVGFTYEQYF. Here the CDR3 DNA reads TGTGCCAGCAGCTTAGACGTGGGGTTTACCTACGAGCAGTACTTC. The V gene is TRBV7-6, the J gene TRBJ2-7; unclear D gene. Trimming shortened V by 1 base and J by 2 bases, and 12 bases separated the two germline ends. The CDR3 length is 15 residues. The germline CDR1 and CDR2 sequences are SGHVS and FNYEAQ.

The genes are TRBV28 and TRBJ1-5, with a weak D call TRBD1 (5 bases). CDR1 MDHEN and CDR2 SYDVKM come from the germline V gene. The CDR3 loop spans 14 amino acids. Trimming shortened V by 6 bases and J by 7 bases, and 16 bases separated the two germline ends. CDR3 residues: CASSTKPGDQPQHF. The CDR3 DNA reads as TGTGCCAGCAGCACTAAACCCGGGGACCAGCCCCAGCATTTT.

The genes are TRBV19 and TRBJ1-1; 8 nucleotides agree with TRBD1. The V and J ends lost 5 bases and 0 bases, in that order; junction bases with no gene match: 5. CDR1 LNHDA and CDR2 SQIVND come from the germline V gene (reference sequence). This CDR3 has 15 residues. The CDR3 DNA reads as TGTGCCAGTAGTGGGGACAGGCTCGTGAACACTGAAGCTTTCTTT. It translates to CASSGDRLVNTEAFF.

The chain links TRBV28 to TRBJ1-5; 12 bases are a match to TRBD1. The CDR3 spans 16 residues. Germline V gives CDR1 MDHEN, CDR2 SYDVKM. The J segment lost 5 bases and the V segment lost 4 bases, leaving 6 bases of the junction unmatched. The CDR3 region is CASSSTGTGGDQPQHF. CDR3 sequence (DNA): TGTGCCAGCAGTTCGACCGGGACAGGGGGCGATCAGCCCCAGCATTTT.

The V call is TRBV7-2, the J call TRBJ2-7, with 8 bases matching TRBD1. Germline CDR1 SGHTA, CDR2 FQGNSA. After removal of 5 bases from V and 4 bases from J, the junction contained 7 bases not matched to a gene. The CDR3 totals 14 residues. The CDR3 sequence: CASSPMTGVYEQYF. In nucleotides, the CDR3 is TGTGCCAGCAGCCCGATGACAGGGGTATACGAGCAGTACTTC.

The rearrangement joins TRBV18 to TRBJ1-5; D is unclear. This CDR3 comprises 13 residues. CDR1 is KGHSH and CDR2 is LQKENI in the germline V gene. The V gene lost 2 bases and the J gene lost 4 bases, with 6 bases spanning the gap. This CDR3 reads CASSPAGNQPQHF. The DNA for the CDR3 is TGTGCCAGCTCACCAGCGGGGAATCAGCCCCAGCATTTT. The variable domain in full, completed from reference TRBV18 and TRBJ1-5, reads NAGVMQNPRHLVRRRGQEARLRCSPMKGHSHVYWYRQLPEEGLKFMVYLQKENIIDESGMPKERFSAEFPKEGPSILRIQQVVRGDSAAYFCASSPAGNQPQHFGDGTRLSIL.

The rearrangement joins TRBV27 to TRBJ1-2; a possible D gene is TRBD1 (6 bases). CDR1 and CDR2 from the germline V gene are MNHEY and SMNVEV (reference sequence). V was clipped by 5 bases and J by 7 bases, with 14 bases between them. This CDR3 spans 13 amino acids. For the CDR3, the DNA is TGTGCCAGCAGTAGATACAGGGAGAGTGGCTACACCTTC. It specifies CASSRYRESGYTF.

This clone is a singleton in its sample. The chain carries TRBV30 and TRBJ1-6; no clear D. Trimming left V 0 bases short and J 3 bases short, with 9 bases between. This CDR3 spans 15 amino acids. Germline assignment: CDR1 GTSNPN and CDR2 SVGIG (reference sequence). In DNA, the CDR3 is TGTGCCTGGAGTGTGGGTGGGAACTATAATTCACCCCTCCACTTT. Protein product: CAWSVGGNYNSPLHF.

The genes are TRBV7-2 and TRBJ2-3, with 8 bases that match TRBD2. CDR3 size: 16 residues. J lost 2 bases, V lost 1 base, and 5 bases had no gene match. Germline CDR1 and CDR2: SGHTA and FQGNSA. CDR3 sequence: CASSLGAGGPTDTQYF. DNA for the CDR3: TGTGCCAGCAGCTTAGGTGCGGGAGGCCCCACAGATACGCAGTATTTT.

V and J are TRBV6-5 and TRBJ2-3; no clear D. The CDR3 totals 15 residues. V was cut by 0 bases and J by 2 bases, with 9 bases left in between. From germline, CDR1 is MNHEY and CDR2 SVGAGI. Written as DNA, the CDR3 is TGTGCCAGCAGTTACTCGCCTAGTACCACAGATACGCAGTATTTT. Translating gives CASSYSPSTTDTQYF.

This clone was found a few times. The chain has TRBV7-9 and TRBJ1-2, with D perhaps matching TRBD1 (5 bases). The CDR3 is 12 residues long. The germline CDR1 and CDR2 sequences are SEHNR and FQNEAQ (reference sequence). V shed 5 bases and J shed 3 bases, with 7 bases lying between them. CDR3 bases: TGTGCCAGCAGCGGGGGGGACTATGGCTACACCTTC. Protein product: CASSGGDYGYTF. The full variable domain, rest sourced from reference TRBV7-9 and TRBJ1-2, is DTGVSQNPRHKITKRGQNVTFRCDPISEHNRLYWYRQTLGQGPEFLTYFQNEAQLEKSRLLSDRFSAERPKGSFSTLEIQRTEQGDSAMYLCASSGGDYGYTFGSGTRLTVV.

V gene TRBV28 combines with J gene TRBJ2-7; TRBD2 might be the D (5 bases). The germline CDR1 and CDR2 sequences are MDHEN and SYDVKM. The CDR3 runs 13 residues. The ends were cut back, 5 bases at V and 6 bases at J, with 14 bases in the middle. The CDR3 sequence is CASSPSLEGEQYF. The DNA of the CDR3 is TGTGCCAGCAGTCCGTCTCTTGAGGGCGAGCAGTACTTC.

V gene TRBV13 combines with J gene TRBJ2-5; D gene unclear. Trimming removed 3 bases from V and 4 bases from J, with 9 bases in between. This CDR3 is 13 amino acids long. The germline V gene has CDR1 PRHDT and CDR2 FYEKMQ (reference sequence). In DNA, the CDR3 is TGTGCCAGCAGCTTCCGGCGTGGAGAGACCCAGTACTTC. It is translated as CASSFRRGETQYF.

The rearrangement uses TRBV19 and TRBJ2-2, with D tentatively TRBD1 or TRBD2 (5 bases each). Per the germline V gene, CDR1 is LNHDA and CDR2 is SQIVND (reference sequence). V was trimmed by 6 bases and J by 3 bases, leaving 14 bases between them. There are 15 residues in the CDR3. The CDR3 DNA sequence: TGTGCCAGTAGGAGGGGACCGGCTGACACCGGGGAGCTGTTTTTT. Protein product: CASRRGPADTGELFF.

V usage is TRBV3-1 (or the pseudogene TRBV3-2) and J usage is TRBJ2-7; 8 bases agree with TRBD1. Germline V gene sequence: CDR1 LGHDT, CDR2 YNNKEL (reference sequence). The CDR3 consists of 17 residues. The ends lost 6 bases at V and 3 bases at J; junction bases unmatched: 16. CDR3 residues: CASRRVRDRWRYYEQYF. The CDR3, as DNA: TGTGCCAGCAGAAGAGTCCGGGACAGGTGGCGATACTACGAGCAGTACTTC.

V is TRBV7-2 and J is TRBJ2-1, with 8 bases aligning to TRBD1. The J segment lost 5 bases and the V segment lost 6 bases, leaving 3 bases of the junction unmatched. This CDR3 is built from 13 residues. Germline lookup yields CDR1 SGHTA and CDR2 FQGNSA. In nucleotides, the CDR3 is TGTGCCAGCAGTCAGGGGGCAAACAATGAGCAGTTCTTC. This sequence encodes CASSQGANNEQFF.

This clone occurred a few times. The chain has TRBV2 and TRBJ2-7; no clear D. This CDR3 has 15 residues. V shed 3 bases and J shed 2 bases, with 14 bases lying between them. Germline CDR1 reads SNHLY; CDR2 reads FYNNEI. DNA of the CDR3: TGTGCCAGCAGTGAGGGGATTTCCCTTCCCTACGAGCAGTACTTC. Translation gives CASSEGISLPYEQYF.

The chain is built from TRBV9 and TRBJ1-2, with TRBD1 matching over 9 bases. The CDR3 loop spans 15 amino acids. The germline V gene encodes CDR1 SGDLS and CDR2 YYNGEE. With 0 bases clipped from V and 5 bases from J, the junction kept 5 bases outside the gene matches. The CDR3 region has the DNA TGTGCCAGCAGCGTAGTTGGGGGACAGGGATATGGCTACACCTTC. Translated, it gives CASSVVGGQGYGYTF.

The V call is TRBV4-2, the J call TRBJ1-6; TRBD1 matches 7 bases. The CDR3 runs 16 residues. Germline V gene sequence: CDR1 LGHNA, CDR2 YNFKEQ. J lost 2 bases, V lost 3 bases, and 4 bases had no gene match. The CDR3 spells CASSQDRTTYNSPLHF. CDR3 coding DNA: TGTGCCAGCAGCCAGGACAGGACGACCTATAATTCACCCCTCCACTTT.

The V gene is TRBV10-3, the J gene TRBJ2-2; 13 bases map to TRBD2. The V gene's germline CDR1 is ENHRY and CDR2 SYGVKD. The CDR3 length is 17 residues. V shed 1 base, J shed 4 bases, and the junction held 3 bases outside the gene matches. DNA for the CDR3: TGTGCCATCAGTGAGTGGGGACTAGCGGGACCCACCGGGGAGCTGTTTTTT. Residues: CAISEWGLAGPTGELFF.

A word on this clone: Additional DNA sequences in this sample encode the identical CDR3. The chain carries TRBV5-1 and TRBJ1-1; a weak D match, TRBD1 (6 bases). The CDR3 sequence is 15 residues long. V was clipped by 0 bases and J by 0 bases, with 9 bases between them. Germline CDR1 and CDR2: SGHRS and YFSETQ. CDR3 amino acids: CASSLGGGMNTEAFF. As DNA, the CDR3 is TGCGCCAGCAGCTTGGGTGGGGGCATGAACACTGAAGCTTTCTTT.

The chain couples TRBV6-2 or TRBV6-3 to TRBJ2-6; perhaps TRBD1 as D (6 bases). The CDR3 runs to 16 residues. Deletions cut 5 bases from V and 0 bases from J, with 11 bases between. Germline CDR1 is MNHEY and CDR2 is SVGEGT. CDR3 amino acids: CASSTGIYSGANVLTF. The CDR3 DNA follows: TGTGCCAGCAGTACAGGGATTTACTCTGGGGCCAACGTCCTGACTTTC.